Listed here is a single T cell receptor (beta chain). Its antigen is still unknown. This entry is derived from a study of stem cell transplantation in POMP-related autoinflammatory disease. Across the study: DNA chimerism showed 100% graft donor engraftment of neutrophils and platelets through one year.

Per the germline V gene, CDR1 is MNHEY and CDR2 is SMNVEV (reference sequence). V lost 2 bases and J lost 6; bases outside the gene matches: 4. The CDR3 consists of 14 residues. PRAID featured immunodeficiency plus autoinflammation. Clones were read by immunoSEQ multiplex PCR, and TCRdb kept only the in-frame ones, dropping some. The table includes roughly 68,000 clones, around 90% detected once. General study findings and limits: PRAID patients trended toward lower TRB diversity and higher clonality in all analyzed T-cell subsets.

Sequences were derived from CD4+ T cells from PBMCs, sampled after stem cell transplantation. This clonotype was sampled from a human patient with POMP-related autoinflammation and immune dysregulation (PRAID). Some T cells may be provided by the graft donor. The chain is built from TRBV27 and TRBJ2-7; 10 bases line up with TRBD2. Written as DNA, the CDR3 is TGTGCCAGCAGTTTACAAGCGGGGGGGCCCGAGCAGTACGTC. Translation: CASSLQAGGPEQYV.